Presented here are 5 T cell receptor beta chains from one specimen sequenced in a study of T cell clonality in common variable immunodeficiency. This table comes from immunoSEQ multiplex PCR, and its TCRdb copy is limited to in-frame clones, with some not included. The sample contains under 45,000 clones, none occurring once; approximately 3.6% lies in the top ten. The sample was peripheral blood mononuclear cells. The receptors derive from a person aged 18 to 75 in good health.

The table lists this clone with a few counts. The junction shows a germline mismatch at one end, possibly a read error. The read ends 3 residues before the CDR3 terminus; that terminus is restored from the germline J gene. Other DNA sequences in this specimen translate into the identical CDR3. V and J are TRBV20-1 and TRBJ1-3; D possibly corresponds to TRBD1 (6 bases). The germline V gene encodes CDR1 DFQATT and CDR2 SNEGSKA (reference sequence). The length of the CDR3 is 14 residues. CDR3 residues: CSAFTGLTGNTIYF. Partial CDR3 DNA: TGCAGTGCTTTCACAGGGTTAACTGGAAACACG.

The CDR3 sequence is CASSSWTGVGQPQYF. Incomplete CDR3 DNA: TGTGCCAGCAGCTCCTGGACAGGGGTCGGGCAGCCG. The chain links TRBV7-2 to TRBJ2-3; 9 bases align to TRBD1. The read falls 3 residues short of the CDR3 end, and the missing part is taken from the germline J gene. This CDR3 spans 15 amino acids. The germline V gene encodes CDR1 SGHTA and CDR2 FQGNSA.

This clone was found a few times. With the read ending 3 residues before the CDR3 end, the germline J gene is used to fill in that end. The chain has TRBV30 and TRBJ1-1; 8 nucleotides align to TRBD1. The V gene end was trimmed by 5 bases and the J gene end by 4 bases; junction bases not matched to a gene: 6. Germline loops: CDR1 GTSNPN, CDR2 SVGIG (reference sequence). The CDR3 is 13 amino acids. The CDR3 loop reads CAWGRGQGTEAFF. CDR3 DNA (partial): TGTGCCTGGGGACGCGGACAGGGCACTGAA.

This clone came up many times. The read stops 3 residues short of the end of the CDR3; the missing end is completed from the germline J gene. The V gene is TRBV14, the J gene TRBJ2-7; D not resolved. The V end lost 0 bases, the J end lost 3 bases, and 9 bases lay between the germline ends. Per germline, CDR1 SGHDN and CDR2 FVKESK. CDR3 length: 14 amino acids. The sequenced part of the CDR3 DNA is TGTGCCAGCAGCCAAGAGCGTCCCTACTACGAG. Translated: CASSQERPYYE. The entire CDR3 is CASSQERPYYEQYF.

This clone showed up many times. The read is 3 residues too short to cover the CDR3 end, so that end is filled in from the germline J gene. The rearrangement links TRBV6-1 to TRBJ2-2; a possible D gene is TRBD2 (6 bases). The CDR3 spans 19 residues. Germline V gives CDR1 MNHNS, CDR2 SASEGT. The V end lost 2 bases, the J end lost 5 bases, and 24 bases lay between the germline ends. CDR3 DNA, as far as it was read: TGTGCCAGCAGTGAATTGGATAGATTGAGACTAGGTTTTACCGGGGAG. It is translated as CASSELDRLRLGFTGE. The whole CDR3 reads CASSELDRLRLGFTGELFF.